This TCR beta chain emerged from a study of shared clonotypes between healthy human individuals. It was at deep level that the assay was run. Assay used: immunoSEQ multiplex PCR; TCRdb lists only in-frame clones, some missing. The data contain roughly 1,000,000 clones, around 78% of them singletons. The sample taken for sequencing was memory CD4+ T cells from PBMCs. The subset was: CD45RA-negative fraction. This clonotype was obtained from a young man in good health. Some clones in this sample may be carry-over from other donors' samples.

The CDR3 spells CAWSVRKGGGYTF. CDR3 in DNA: TGTGCCTGGAGTGTACGGAAAGGCGGTGGCTACACCTTC. The rearrangement joins TRBV30 to TRBJ1-2; no firm D call. Trimming removed 0 bases from V and 7 bases from J, with 12 bases in between. This CDR3 has 13 amino acids. The germline V gene has CDR1 GTSNPN and CDR2 SVGIG (reference sequence).